Following are 3 T cell receptor beta chains from one sample sequenced in a study of blood T cell repertoires in COVID-19. The repertoire was sequenced with immunoSEQ multiplex PCR; TCRdb's copy has only in-frame clones and lacks some. The table shows 110,000 or so clones, with roughly 87% occurring only once. Specimen: peripheral blood. The receptors originated from a man aged 45-65 years with acute or convalescent COVID-19.

This sequence joins TRBV27 and TRBJ2-2, with a tentative D call TRBD1 (5 bases). Trimming stripped 6 bases from V and 0 bases from J, with 11 bases between. This CDR3 spans 15 amino acids. The germline V gene encodes CDR1 MNHEY and CDR2 SMNVEV (reference sequence). The CDR3 region is CASSPGLPNTGELFF. In DNA, the CDR3 is TGTGCCAGCAGCCCAGGGCTCCCGAACACCGGGGAGCTGTTTTTT.

This chain joins TRBV28 and TRBJ1-6, with D possibly being TRBD1 (6 bases). The germline V gene encodes CDR1 MDHEN and CDR2 SYDVKM. The V gene lost 4 bases and the J gene lost 7 bases, with 14 bases spanning the gap. This CDR3 spans 15 amino acids. CDR3 sequence: CASSSADRRNSPLHF. In nucleotides, the CDR3 is TGTGCCAGCAGTTCTGCCGACAGGAGGAATTCACCCCTCCACTTT.

The chain is built from TRBV14 and TRBJ2-1; D gene uncertain. The CDR3 runs to 15 residues. CDR1 and CDR2 (germline): SGHDN, FVKESK. V was cut by 1 base and J by 4 bases, with 11 bases left in between. The CDR3 sequence is CASSQVLPSYNEQFF. The CDR3 DNA follows: TGTGCCAGCAGCCAAGTCCTTCCCAGTTACAATGAGCAGTTCTTC.